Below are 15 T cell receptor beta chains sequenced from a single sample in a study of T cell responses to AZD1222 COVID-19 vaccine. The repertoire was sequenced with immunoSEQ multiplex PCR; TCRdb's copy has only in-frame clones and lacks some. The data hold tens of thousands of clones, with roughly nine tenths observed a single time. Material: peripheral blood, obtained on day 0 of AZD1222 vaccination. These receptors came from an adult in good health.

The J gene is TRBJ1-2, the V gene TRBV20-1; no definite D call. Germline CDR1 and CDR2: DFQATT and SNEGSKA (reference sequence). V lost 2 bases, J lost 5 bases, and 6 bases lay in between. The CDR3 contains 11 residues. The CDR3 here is CSARKSYGYTF. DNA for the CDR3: TGCAGTGCTAGAAAGTCGTATGGCTACACCTTC.

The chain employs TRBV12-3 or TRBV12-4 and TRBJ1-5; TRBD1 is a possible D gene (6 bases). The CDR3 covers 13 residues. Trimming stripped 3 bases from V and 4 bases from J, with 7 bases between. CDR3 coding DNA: TGTGCCAGCAGTTTTCAGGGGAATCAGCCCCAGCATTTT. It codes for CASSFQGNQPQHF.

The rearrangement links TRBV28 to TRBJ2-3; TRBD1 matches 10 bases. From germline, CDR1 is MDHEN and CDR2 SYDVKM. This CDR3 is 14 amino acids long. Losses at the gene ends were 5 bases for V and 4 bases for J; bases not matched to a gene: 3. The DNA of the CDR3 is TGTGCCAGCAGTGACAGGGGGCGACCAGATACGCAGTATTTT. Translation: CASSDRGRPDTQYF.

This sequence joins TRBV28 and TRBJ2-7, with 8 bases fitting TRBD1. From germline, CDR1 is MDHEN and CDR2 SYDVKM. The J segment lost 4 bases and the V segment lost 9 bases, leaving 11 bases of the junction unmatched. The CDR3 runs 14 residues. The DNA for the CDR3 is TGTGCCAGTCGTAGGTTACAGGGGGGTTACGAGCAGTACTTC. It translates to CASRRLQGGYEQYF.

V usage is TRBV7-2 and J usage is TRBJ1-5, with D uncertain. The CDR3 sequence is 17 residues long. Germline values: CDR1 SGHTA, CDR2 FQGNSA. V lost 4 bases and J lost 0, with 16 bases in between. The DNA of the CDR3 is TGTGCCAGCAGCTCAATCCCAGGACCTAATAGCAATCAGCCCCAGCATTTT. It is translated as CASSSIPGPNSNQPQHF. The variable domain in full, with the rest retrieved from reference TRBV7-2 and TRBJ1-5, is GAGVSQSPSNKVTEKGKDVELRCDPISGHTALYWYRQSLGQGLEFLIYFQGNSAPDKSGLPSDRFSAERTGGSVSTLTIQRTQQEDSAVYLCASSSIPGPNSNQPQHFGDGTRLSIL.

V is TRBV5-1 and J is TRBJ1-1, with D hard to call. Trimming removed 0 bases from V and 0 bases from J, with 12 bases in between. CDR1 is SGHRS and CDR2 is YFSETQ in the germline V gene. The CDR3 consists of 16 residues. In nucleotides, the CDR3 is TGCGCCAGCAGCTTGGGGCGGGATTCCATGAACACTGAAGCTTTCTTT. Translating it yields CASSLGRDSMNTEAFF.

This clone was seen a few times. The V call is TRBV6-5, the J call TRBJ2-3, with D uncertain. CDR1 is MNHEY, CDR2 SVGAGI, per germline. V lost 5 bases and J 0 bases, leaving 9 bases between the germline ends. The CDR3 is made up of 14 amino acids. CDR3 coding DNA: TGTGCCAGCAGTAGAACTTCTAGCACAGATACGCAGTATTTT. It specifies CASSRTSSTDTQYF.

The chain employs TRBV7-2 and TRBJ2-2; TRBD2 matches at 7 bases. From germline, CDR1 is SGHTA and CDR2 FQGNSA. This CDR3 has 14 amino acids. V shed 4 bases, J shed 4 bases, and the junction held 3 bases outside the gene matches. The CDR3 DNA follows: TGTGCCAGCAGCTCAAGCGGGATCACCGGGGAGCTGTTTTTT. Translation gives CASSSSGITGELFF. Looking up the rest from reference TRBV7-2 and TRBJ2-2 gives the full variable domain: GAGVSQSPSNKVTEKGKDVELRCDPISGHTALYWYRQSLGQGLEFLIYFQGNSAPDKSGLPSDRFSAERTGGSVSTLTIQRTQQEDSAVYLCASSSSGITGELFFGEGSRLTVL.

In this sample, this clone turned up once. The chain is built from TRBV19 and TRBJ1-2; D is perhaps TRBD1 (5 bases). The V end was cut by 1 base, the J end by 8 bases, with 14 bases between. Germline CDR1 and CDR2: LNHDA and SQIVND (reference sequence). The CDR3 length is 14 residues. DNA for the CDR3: TGTGCCAGTAGTATAGGTGGCCGGGGCGGAGGCTACACCTTC. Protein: CASSIGGRGGGYTF. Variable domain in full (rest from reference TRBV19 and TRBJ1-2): DGGITQSPKYLFRKEGQNVTLSCEQNLNHDAMYWYRQDPGQGLRLIYYSQIVNDFQKGDIAEGYSVSREKKESFPLTVTSAQKNPTAFYLCASSIGGRGGGYTFGSGTRLTVV.

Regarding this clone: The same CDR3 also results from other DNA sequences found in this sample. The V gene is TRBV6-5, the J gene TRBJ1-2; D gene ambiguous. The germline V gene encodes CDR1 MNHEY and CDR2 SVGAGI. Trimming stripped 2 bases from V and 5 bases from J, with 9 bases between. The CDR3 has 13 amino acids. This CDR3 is CASSYGHGYGYTF. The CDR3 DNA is TGTGCCAGCAGTTACGGTCATGGGTATGGCTACACCTTC.

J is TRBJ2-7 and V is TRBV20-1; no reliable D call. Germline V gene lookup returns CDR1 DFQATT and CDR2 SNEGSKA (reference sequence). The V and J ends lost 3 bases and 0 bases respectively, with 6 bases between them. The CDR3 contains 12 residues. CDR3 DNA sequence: TGCAGTGCTAGTTTGCCCTCCTACGAGCAGTACTTC. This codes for CSASLPSYEQYF.

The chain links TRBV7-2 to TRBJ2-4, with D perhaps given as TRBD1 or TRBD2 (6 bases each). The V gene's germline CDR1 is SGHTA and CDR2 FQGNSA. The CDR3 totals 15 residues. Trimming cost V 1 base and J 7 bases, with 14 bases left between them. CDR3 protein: CASSLVGGLGNIQYF. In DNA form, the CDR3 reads TGTGCCAGCAGCTTAGTTGGGGGGCTCGGCAACATTCAGTACTTC.

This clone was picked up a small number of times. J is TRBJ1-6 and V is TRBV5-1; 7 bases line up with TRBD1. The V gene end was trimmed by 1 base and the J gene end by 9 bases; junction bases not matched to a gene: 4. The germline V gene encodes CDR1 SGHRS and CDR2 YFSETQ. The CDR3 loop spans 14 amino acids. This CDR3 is CASSLNRGSSPLHF. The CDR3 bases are TGCGCCAGCAGCTTGAACAGGGGTTCTTCACCCCTCCACTTT.

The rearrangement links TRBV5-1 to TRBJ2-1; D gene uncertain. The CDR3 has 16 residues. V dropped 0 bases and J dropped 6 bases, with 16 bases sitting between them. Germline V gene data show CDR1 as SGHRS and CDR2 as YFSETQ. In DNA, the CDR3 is TGCGCCAGCAGCTTGGTTGGTAGTCTACCAACCAATGAGCAGTTCTTC. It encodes CASSLVGSLPTNEQFF.

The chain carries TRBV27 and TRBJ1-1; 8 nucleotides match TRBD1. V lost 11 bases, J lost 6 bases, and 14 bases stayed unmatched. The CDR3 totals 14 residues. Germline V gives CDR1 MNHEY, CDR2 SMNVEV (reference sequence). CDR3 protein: CAADPGQGTSEAFF. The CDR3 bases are TGTGCCGCGGATCCCGGACAGGGTACGTCTGAAGCTTTCTTT.